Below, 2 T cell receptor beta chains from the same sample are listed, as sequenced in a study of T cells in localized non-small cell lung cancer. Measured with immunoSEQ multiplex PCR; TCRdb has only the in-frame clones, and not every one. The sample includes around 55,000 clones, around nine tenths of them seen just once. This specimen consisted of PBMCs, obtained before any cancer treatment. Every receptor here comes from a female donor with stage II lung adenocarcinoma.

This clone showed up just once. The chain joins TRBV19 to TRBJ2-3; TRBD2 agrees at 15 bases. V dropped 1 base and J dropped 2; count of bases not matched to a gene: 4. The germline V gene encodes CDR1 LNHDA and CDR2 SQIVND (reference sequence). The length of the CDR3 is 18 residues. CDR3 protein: CASSIGGLAGGITDTQYF. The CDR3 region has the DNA TGTGCCAGTAGTATAGGAGGACTAGCGGGGGGGATCACAGATACGCAGTATTTT.

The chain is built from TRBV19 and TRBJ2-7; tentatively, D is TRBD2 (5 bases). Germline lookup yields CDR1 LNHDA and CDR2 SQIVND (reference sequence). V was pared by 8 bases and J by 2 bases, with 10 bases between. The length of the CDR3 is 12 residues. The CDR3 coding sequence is TGTGCCAGTTCGGACGGGGCCTACGAGCAGTACTTC. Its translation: CASSDGAYEQYF.